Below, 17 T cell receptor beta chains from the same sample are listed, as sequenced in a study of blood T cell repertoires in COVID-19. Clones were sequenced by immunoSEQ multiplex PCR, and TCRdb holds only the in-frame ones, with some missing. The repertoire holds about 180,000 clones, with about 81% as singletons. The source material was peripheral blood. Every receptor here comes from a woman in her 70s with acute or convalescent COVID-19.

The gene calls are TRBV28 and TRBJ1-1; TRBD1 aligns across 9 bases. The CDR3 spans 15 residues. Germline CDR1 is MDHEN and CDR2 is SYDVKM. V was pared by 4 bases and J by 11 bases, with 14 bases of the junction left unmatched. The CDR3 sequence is CASSSHPGTGSRAFF. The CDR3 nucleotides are TGTGCCAGCAGTTCGCACCCCGGGACAGGGAGTAGGGCTTTCTTT.

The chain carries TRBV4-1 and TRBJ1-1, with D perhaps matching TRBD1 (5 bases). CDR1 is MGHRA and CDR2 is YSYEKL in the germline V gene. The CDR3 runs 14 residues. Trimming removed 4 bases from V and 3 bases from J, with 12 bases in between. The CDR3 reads CASSPGRGDTEAFF. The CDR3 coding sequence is TGCGCCAGCAGCCCCGGTAGGGGTGACACTGAAGCTTTCTTT.

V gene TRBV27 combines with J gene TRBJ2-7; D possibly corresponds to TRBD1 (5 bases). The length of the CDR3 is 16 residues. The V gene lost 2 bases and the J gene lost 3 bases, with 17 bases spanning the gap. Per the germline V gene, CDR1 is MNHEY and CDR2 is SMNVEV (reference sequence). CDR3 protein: CASSLHGRANLYEQYF. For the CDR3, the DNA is TGTGCCAGCAGTTTACACGGCAGGGCGAACCTCTACGAGCAGTACTTC.

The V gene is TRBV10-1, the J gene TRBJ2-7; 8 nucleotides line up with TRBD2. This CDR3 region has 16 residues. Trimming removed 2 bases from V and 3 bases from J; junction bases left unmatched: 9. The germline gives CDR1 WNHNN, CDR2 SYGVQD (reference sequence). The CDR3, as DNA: TGCGCCAGCAGTGAGAGGGGGGACCGGGAGGGCTACGAGCAGTACTTC. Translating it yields CASSERGDREGYEQYF.

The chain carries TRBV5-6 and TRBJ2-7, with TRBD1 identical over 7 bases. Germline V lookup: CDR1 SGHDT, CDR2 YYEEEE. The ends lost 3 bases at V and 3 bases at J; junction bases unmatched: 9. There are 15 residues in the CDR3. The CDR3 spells CASSSERGLDYEQYF. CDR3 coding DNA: TGTGCCAGCAGCTCGGAGAGGGGGCTTGACTACGAGCAGTACTTC.

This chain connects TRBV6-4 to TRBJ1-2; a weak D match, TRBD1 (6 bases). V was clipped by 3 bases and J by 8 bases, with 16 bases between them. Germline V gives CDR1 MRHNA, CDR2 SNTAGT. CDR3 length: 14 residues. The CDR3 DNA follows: TGTGCCAGCAGTGAACAGGGCGCCATGGGGGGCTACACCTTC. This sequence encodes CASSEQGAMGGYTF.

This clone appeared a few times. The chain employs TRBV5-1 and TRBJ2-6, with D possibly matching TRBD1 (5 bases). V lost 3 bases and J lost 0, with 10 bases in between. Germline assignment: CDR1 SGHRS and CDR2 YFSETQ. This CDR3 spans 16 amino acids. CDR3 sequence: CASSSQGLSGANVLTF. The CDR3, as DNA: TGCGCCAGCAGCTCGCAGGGCCTCTCTGGGGCCAACGTCCTGACTTTC.

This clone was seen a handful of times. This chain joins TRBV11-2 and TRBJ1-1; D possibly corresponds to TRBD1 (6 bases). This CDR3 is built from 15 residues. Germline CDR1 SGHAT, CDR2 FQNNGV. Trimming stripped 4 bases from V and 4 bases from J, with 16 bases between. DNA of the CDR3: TGTGCCAGCAGCTCGATCGGGGGGCGAGTCACTGAAGCTTTCTTT. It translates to CASSSIGGRVTEAFF.

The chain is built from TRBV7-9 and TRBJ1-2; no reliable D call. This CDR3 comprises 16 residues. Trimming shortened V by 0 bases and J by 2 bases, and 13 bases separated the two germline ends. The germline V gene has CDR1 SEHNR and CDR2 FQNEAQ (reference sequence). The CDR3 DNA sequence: TGTGCCAGCAGCTTAGCAGTTGGTAGCCCCAACTATGGCTACACCTTC. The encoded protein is CASSLAVGSPNYGYTF.

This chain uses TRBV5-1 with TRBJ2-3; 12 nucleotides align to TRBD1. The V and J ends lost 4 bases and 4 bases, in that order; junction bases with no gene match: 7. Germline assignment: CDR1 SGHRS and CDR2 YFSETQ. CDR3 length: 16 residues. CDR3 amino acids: CASSAFGTGGADTQYF. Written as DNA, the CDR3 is TGCGCCAGCAGCGCCTTCGGGACAGGGGGCGCAGATACGCAGTATTTT.

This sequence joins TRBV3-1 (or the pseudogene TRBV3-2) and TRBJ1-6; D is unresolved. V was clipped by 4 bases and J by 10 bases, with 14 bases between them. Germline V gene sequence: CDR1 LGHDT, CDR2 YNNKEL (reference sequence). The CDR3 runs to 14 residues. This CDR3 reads CASSLRMGGSPLHF. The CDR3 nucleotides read TGTGCCAGCAGCCTCCGGATGGGAGGGTCACCCCTCCACTTT.

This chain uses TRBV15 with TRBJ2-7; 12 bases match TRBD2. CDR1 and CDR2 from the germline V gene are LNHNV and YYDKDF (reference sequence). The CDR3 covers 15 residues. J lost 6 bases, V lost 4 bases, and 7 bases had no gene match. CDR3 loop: CATSIASGGASEQYF. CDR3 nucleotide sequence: TGTGCCACCAGCATCGCTAGCGGGGGGGCCTCCGAGCAGTACTTC.

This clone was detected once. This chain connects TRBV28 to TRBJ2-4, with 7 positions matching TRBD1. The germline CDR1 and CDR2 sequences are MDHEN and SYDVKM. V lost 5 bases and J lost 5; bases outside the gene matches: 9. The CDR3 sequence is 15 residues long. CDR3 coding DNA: TGTGCCAGCAGTCGGACAGGTGGGGGAGAAAACATTCAGTACTTC. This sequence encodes CASSRTGGGENIQYF.

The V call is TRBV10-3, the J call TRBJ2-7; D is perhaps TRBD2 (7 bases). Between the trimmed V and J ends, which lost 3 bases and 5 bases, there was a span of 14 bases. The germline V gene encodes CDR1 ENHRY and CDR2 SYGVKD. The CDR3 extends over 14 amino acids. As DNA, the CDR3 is TGTGCCATCAGTGATCGGGGGGCGGTGGACGAGCAGTACTTC. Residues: CAISDRGAVDEQYF.

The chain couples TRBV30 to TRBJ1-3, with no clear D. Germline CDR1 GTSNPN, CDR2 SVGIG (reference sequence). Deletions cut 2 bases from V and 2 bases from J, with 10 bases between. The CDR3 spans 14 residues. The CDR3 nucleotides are TGTGCCTGGAGTCCCGAGGCTACTGGAAACACCATATATTTT. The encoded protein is CAWSPEATGNTIYF.

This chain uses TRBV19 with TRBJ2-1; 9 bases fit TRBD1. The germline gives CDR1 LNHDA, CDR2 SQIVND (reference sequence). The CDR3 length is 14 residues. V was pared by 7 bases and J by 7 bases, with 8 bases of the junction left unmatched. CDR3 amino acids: CASKEQGAVNEQFF. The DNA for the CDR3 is TGTGCCAGTAAGGAACAGGGGGCAGTAAATGAGCAGTTCTTC. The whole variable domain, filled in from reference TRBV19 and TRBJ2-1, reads DGGITQSPKYLFRKEGQNVTLSCEQNLNHDAMYWYRQDPGQGLRLIYYSQIVNDFQKGDIAEGYSVSREKKESFPLTVTSAQKNPTAFYLCASKEQGAVNEQFFGPGTRLTVL.

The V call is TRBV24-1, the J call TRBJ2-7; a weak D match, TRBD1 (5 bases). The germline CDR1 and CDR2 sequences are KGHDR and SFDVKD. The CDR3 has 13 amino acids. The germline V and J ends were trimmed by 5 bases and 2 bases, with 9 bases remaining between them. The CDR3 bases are TGTGCCACCAGTGTCCCAGGGACCTACGAGCAGTACTTC. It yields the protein CATSVPGTYEQYF.